The 26 T cell receptor beta chains reported below all come from one sample, sequenced in a study of PD-1 blockade in classical Hodgkin lymphoma. Repertoires were generated with immunoSEQ multiplex PCR, while TCRdb's copy carries only in-frame clones and drops some. The profile covers about 27,000 clones, with more than 70% appearing a single time and approximately 2.6% taken by the ten largest. Documented time point: cycle 4 day 1 (C4D1), after about 6 weeks of nivolumab. All patients relapsed after autologous stem cell transplantation, and brentuximab vedotin exposure varied. Isolation of CD4+ T cells from thawed PBMCs was performed by magnetic negative selection. The specimen comprised CD4+ T cells from blood, sampled before the fourth cycle of nivolumab. The receptors originated from a human donor with classical Hodgkin lymphoma.

This chain uses TRBV5-1 with TRBJ2-7, with 8 bases matching TRBD2. With V trimmed by 4 bases and J by 4 bases, 10 bases remained unmatched. Germline values: CDR1 SGHRS, CDR2 YFSETQ. This CDR3 is built from 15 residues. Written as DNA, the CDR3 is TGCGCCAGCAGCCCCACGGGGGGGAGTAGATACGAGCAGTACTTC. Translation: CASSPTGGSRYEQYF.

This clone has only a few counts. This chain links TRBV11-2 with TRBJ1-2, with D hard to call. Germline CDR1 is SGHAT and CDR2 is FQNNGV. The CDR3 runs 14 residues. With 1 base removed from V and 6 bases from J, the gap between germline ends came to 12 bases. This chain's CDR3 is CASSLGHFENGYTF. The CDR3 coding sequence is TGTGCCAGCAGCTTAGGACACTTTGAGAATGGCTACACCTTC. The full variable domain, its missing parts supplied by reference TRBV11-2 and TRBJ1-2, is EAGVAQSPRYKIIEKRQSVAFWCNPISGHATLYWYQQILGQGPKLLIQFQNNGVVDDSQLPKDRFSAERLKGVDSTLKIQPAKLEDSAVYLCASSLGHFENGYTFGSGTRLTVV.

The chain is built from TRBV2 and TRBJ2-5; the D gene is possibly TRBD2 (6 bases). V lost 0 bases, J lost 5 bases, and 13 bases lay in between. The CDR3 extends over 15 amino acids. Germline V gene data show CDR1 as SNHLY and CDR2 as FYNNEI. In DNA form, the CDR3 reads TGTGCCAGCAGTGAAGCGGGGGGATGGGGGGAGACCCAGTACTTC. It yields the protein CASSEAGGWGETQYF.

V and J are TRBV6-1 and TRBJ2-7, with 7 bases lining up with TRBD1. CDR3 length: 13 residues. CDR1 and CDR2 from the germline V gene are MNHNS and SASEGT. V shed 11 bases and J 2 bases; nucleotides not matched to a gene: 9. CDR3 protein: CAGPGTATYEQYF. The CDR3 nucleotides are TGTGCCGGGCCGGGGACAGCCACCTACGAGCAGTACTTC.

This chain uses TRBV20-1 with TRBJ2-7, with D unclear. This CDR3 region has 10 residues. Germline-derived CDR1 and CDR2 are DFQATT and SNEGSKA (reference sequence). The V gene lost 6 bases and the J gene lost 2 bases, with 5 bases spanning the gap. The CDR3 DNA is TGCAGTGCAAGTACCTACGAGCAGTACTTC. Translation: CSASTYEQYF.

The count of this clone is one. The chain links TRBV6-5 to TRBJ2-7, with a tentative D call TRBD2 (5 bases). CDR1 and CDR2 from the germline V gene are MNHEY and SVGAGI. There are 16 residues in the CDR3. V was shortened by 0 bases and J by 0 bases, with 12 bases between the two germline ends. The CDR3 DNA reads TGTGCCAGCAGTTACTCTAAGCGGAGCCGCTCCTACGAGCAGTACTTC. Amino acids: CASSYSKRSRSYEQYF.

The chain couples TRBV27 to TRBJ1-2; tentatively, D is TRBD1 (5 bases). The CDR3 is 13 amino acids. Germline loops: CDR1 MNHEY, CDR2 SMNVEV (reference sequence). Trimming removed 5 bases at V and 7 bases at J, with 14 bases between. This CDR3 reads CASSASLRVGYTF. As DNA, the CDR3 is TGTGCCAGCAGTGCCAGCCTCAGGGTTGGCTACACCTTC.

The V gene is TRBV5-4, the J gene TRBJ2-1; 8 bases agree with TRBD2. CDR1 is SGHNT and CDR2 is YYREEE in the germline V gene (reference sequence). CDR3 length: 16 residues. With 2 bases clipped from V and 7 bases from J, the junction kept 11 bases outside the gene matches. CDR3 amino acids: CASSLGASGGRNEQFF. In DNA, the CDR3 is TGTGCCAGCAGCTTAGGGGCCTCGGGCGGGAGGAATGAGCAGTTCTTC.

Here the CDR3 reads CASSKGSETQYF. For the CDR3, the DNA is TGTGCCAGTAGTAAGGGATCGGAGACCCAGTACTTC. V usage is TRBV19 and J usage is TRBJ2-5, with D unresolved. Trimming removed 4 bases from V and 5 bases from J, with 8 bases in between. CDR3 length: 12 residues. From germline, CDR1 is LNHDA and CDR2 SQIVND (reference sequence). The full variable domain, completed using reference TRBV19 and TRBJ2-5, is DGGITQSPKYLFRKEGQNVTLSCEQNLNHDAMYWYRQDPGQGLRLIYYSQIVNDFQKGDIAEGYSVSREKKESFPLTVTSAQKNPTAFYLCASSKGSETQYFGPGTRLLVL.

The rearrangement uses TRBV5-1 and TRBJ2-7; D gene uncertain. The germline V gene has CDR1 SGHRS and CDR2 YFSETQ. V shed 0 bases and J shed 5 bases, with 12 bases lying between them. The CDR3 is 14 residues long. CDR3 bases: TGCGCCAGCAGCTTGGCCCGAAGGGCGAACGAGCAGTACTTC. Its protein product is CASSLARRANEQYF.

The chain uses TRBV29-1 and TRBJ2-5; 16 bases map to TRBD2. The J call is uncertain, as TRBJ2-7 better fits the DNA end. Looked up from germline, CDR1 is SQVTM and CDR2 is ANQGSEA. CDR3 size: 18 residues. CDR3 nucleotides: TGCAGCGTTGCAGAAAGGGGACTAGCGGGAGGGAGCTCCTACGAGCAGTACTTC. Translating it yields CSVAERGLAGGSSYEQYF.

This chain joins TRBV10-2 and TRBJ2-7; 7 nucleotides line up with TRBD1. This CDR3 is 17 amino acids long. Looked up from germline, CDR1 is WSHSY and CDR2 is SAAADI. V shed 5 bases, J shed 5 bases, and the junction held 18 bases outside the gene matches. CDR3 sequence reads: CASSLPTSGTVVHEQYF. For the CDR3, the DNA is TGCGCCAGCAGTCTACCCACTTCCGGGACAGTGGTGCACGAGCAGTACTTC.

This CDR3 is CASSQDPGPWETQYF. The CDR3 DNA sequence: TGCGCCAGCAGCCAAGATCCGGGTCCTTGGGAGACCCAGTACTTC. J is TRBJ2-5 and V is TRBV4-1; D is unclear. The CDR3 sequence is 15 residues long. CDR1 and CDR2 (germline): MGHRA, YSYEKL. The V end lost 0 bases, the J end lost 5 bases, and 13 bases lay between the germline ends.

The J gene is TRBJ1-5, the V gene TRBV5-1, with a weak D call TRBD1 (5 bases). CDR3 length: 18 residues. Trimming cost V 6 bases and J 0 bases, with 22 bases left between them. CDR1 and CDR2 from the germline V gene are SGHRS and YFSETQ. The DNA of the CDR3 is TGCGCCAGCACCACGGGACCGTCCGACCACCTTAGCAATCAGCCCCAGCATTTT. It yields the protein CASTTGPSDHLSNQPQHF.

The genes are TRBV5-8 and TRBJ2-2; D unclear. The CDR3 runs 16 residues. Looked up from germline, CDR1 is SGHTS and CDR2 is YDEGEE. The V and J ends lost 3 bases and 5 bases respectively, with 17 bases between them. The CDR3 sequence is CASSWTALSRTGELFF. CDR3 sequence (DNA): TGTGCCAGCAGCTGGACCGCTCTAAGTAGGACCGGGGAGCTGTTTTTT.

The V and J genes are TRBV15 and TRBJ2-4; D gene uncertain. This CDR3 region has 13 residues. CDR1 LNHNV and CDR2 YYDKDF come from the germline V gene (reference sequence). V gave up 0 bases and J gave up 12 bases, with 12 bases separating them. The CDR3, as DNA: TGTGCCACCAGCAGAGATATGCCTTCCTCTCAGTACTTC. Translating gives CATSRDMPSSQYF.

This clone was detected a few times. Other DNA sequences in the sample encode the same CDR3. V and J are TRBV2 and TRBJ2-7; unclear D gene. Trimming shortened V by 3 bases and J by 4 bases, and 4 bases separated the two germline ends. This CDR3 is 11 amino acids long. CDR1 and CDR2 from the germline V gene are SNHLY and FYNNEI. The CDR3: CASSEGYEQYF. The CDR3 DNA reads TGTGCCAGCAGTGAGGGATACGAGCAGTACTTC.

The rearrangement links TRBV6-4 to TRBJ2-1; D unclear. The CDR3 is 12 amino acids. V was shortened by 7 bases and J by 6 bases, with 10 bases between the two germline ends. CDR1 is MRHNA, CDR2 SNTAGT, per germline. The CDR3 sequence: CASKSLTNEQFF. As DNA, the CDR3 is TGTGCCAGCAAATCCCTAACCAATGAGCAGTTCTTC.

The V gene is TRBV5-1, the J gene TRBJ2-1; 11 bases fit TRBD2. This CDR3 is 17 amino acids long. The J segment lost 8 bases and the V segment lost 0 bases, leaving 10 bases of the junction unmatched. Germline V gene sequence: CDR1 SGHRS, CDR2 YFSETQ. CDR3 nucleotides: TGCGCCAGCAGCTTGGTAGTAGCGGGAGGGCCTGGGGATGAGCAGTTCTTC. Protein sequence: CASSLVVAGGPGDEQFF.

V is TRBV28 and J is TRBJ1-2; a weak D match, TRBD1 (6 bases). Germline values: CDR1 MDHEN, CDR2 SYDVKM. The V end was cut by 5 bases, the J end by 8 bases, with 15 bases between. This CDR3 has 13 amino acids. The CDR3 nucleotides are TGTGCCAGCAGTGGACAGCCGGCCCGGGGCTACACCTTC. It translates to CASSGQPARGYTF.

This sequence joins TRBV7-6 and TRBJ2-5, with 14 bases that match TRBD2. Trimming cost V 1 base and J 6 bases; bases outside gene matches: 4. The CDR3 runs 16 residues. The V gene's germline CDR1 is SGHVS and CDR2 FNYEAQ. The CDR3 nucleotides are TGTGCCAGCAGCTTAGGGGGGACTAGCGGGAGTCAGACCCAGTACTTC. It codes for CASSLGGTSGSQTQYF.

This rearrangement joins TRBV30 to TRBJ1-6; possibly TRBD1 for D (5 bases). This CDR3 is built from 15 residues. Germline lookup yields CDR1 GTSNPN and CDR2 SVGIG (reference sequence). V gave up 2 bases and J gave up 8 bases, with 16 bases separating them. The CDR3 is CAWSRGGQGYSPLHF. CDR3 nucleotide sequence: TGTGCCTGGAGTCGGGGAGGTCAGGGATATTCACCCCTCCACTTT.

The gene calls are TRBV1 and TRBJ2-7; the D call TRBD2 from the table was never checked on the DNA. TRBV1 is termed a pseudogene. The CDR3 is 16 residues long. In DNA form, the CDR3 reads TGCACCAGCAGCCAAGCAAACCGGGGGGTTTCCTACGAGCAGTACTTC. Protein sequence: CTSSQANRGVSYEQYF.

The rearrangement uses TRBV28 and TRBJ2-5; 11 bases map to TRBD2. The CDR3 sequence is 16 residues long. Germline CDR1 reads MDHEN; CDR2 reads SYDVKM. Germline trimming cut 5 bases from V and 5 bases from J; bases unmatched to any gene: 10. The CDR3 here is CASSPGLAGGRETQYF. The CDR3 bases are TGTGCCAGCAGTCCTGGACTAGCGGGTGGACGGGAGACCCAGTACTTC.

V usage is TRBV18 and J usage is TRBJ1-4; TRBD1 aligns across 9 bases. Germline loops: CDR1 KGHSH, CDR2 LQKENI. The CDR3 consists of 16 residues. V gave up 4 bases and J gave up 8 bases; unmatched junction bases: 11. Here the CDR3 DNA reads TGTGCCAGCTCACACCCACAGCCGACAGGGGGAGAAAAACTGTTTTTT. Protein sequence: CASSHPQPTGGEKLFF.

The J gene is TRBJ2-7, the V gene TRBV7-9, with unresolved D. CDR3 length equals 11 residues. The germline gives CDR1 SEHNR, CDR2 FQNEAQ (reference sequence). The ends were cut back, 1 base at V and 4 bases at J, with 2 bases in the middle. CDR3 nucleotides: TGTGCCAGCAGCTTAGAATACGAGCAGTACTTC. Protein: CASSLEYEQYF.